The TCR beta chain under discussion was sequenced for a study of beta chain features in type 1 diabetes. Concerning this clone itself: What it recognizes is unknown.

Every isolated RNA sample was fully reverse transcribed, so sequencing captured expressed TCRB transcripts. Method: immunoSEQ multiplex PCR; TCRdb's copy keeps in-frame clones and lacks some. Of about 280,000 clones in the sample, 15% were seen once. Study results and limitations: Moderate but significant shortening of TCRB CDR3s was recorded in all four CD4+ subsets from Type 1 diabetes patients.

V dropped 2 bases and J dropped 5; count of bases not matched to a gene: 7. Germline V gene lookup returns CDR1 MGHRA and CDR2 YSYEKL. The CDR3 covers 16 residues. This receptor was identified in a man aged 18 to 29 with type 1 diabetes. The chain recombines TRBV4-1 with TRBJ2-1; 9 nucleotides line up with TRBD2. Sequencing input: naive CD4+ T cells from blood. In nucleotides, the CDR3 is TGCGCCAGCAGCCAATCGGTAGCGGGGGTTAACAATGAGCAGTTCTTC. Protein: CASSQSVAGVNNEQFF.